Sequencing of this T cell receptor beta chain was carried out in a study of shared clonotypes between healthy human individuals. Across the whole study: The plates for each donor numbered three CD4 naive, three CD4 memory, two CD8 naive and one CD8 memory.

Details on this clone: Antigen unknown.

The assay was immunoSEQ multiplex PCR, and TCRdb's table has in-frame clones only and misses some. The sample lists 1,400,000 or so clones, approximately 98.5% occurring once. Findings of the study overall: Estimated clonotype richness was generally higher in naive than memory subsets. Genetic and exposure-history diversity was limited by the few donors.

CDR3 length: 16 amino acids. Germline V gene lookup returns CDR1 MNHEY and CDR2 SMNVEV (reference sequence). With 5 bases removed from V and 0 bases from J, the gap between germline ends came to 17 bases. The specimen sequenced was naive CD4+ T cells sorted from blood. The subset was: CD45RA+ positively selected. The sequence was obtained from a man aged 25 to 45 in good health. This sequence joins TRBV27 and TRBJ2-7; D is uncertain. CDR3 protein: CASSPFLTPISYEQYF. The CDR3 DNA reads TGTGCCAGCAGTCCCTTTCTTACCCCGATCTCCTACGAGCAGTACTTC.